This T cell receptor beta chain was captured by sequencing in a study of cytomegalovirus exposure and HLA in healthy donors. Across the study: In a later analysis, the approximately 110 validation repertoires were reported to have used the same platform as the 666 first-cohort repertoires. Whole-study findings and limits: The investigators catalogued 160 or so TCR beta chains as cytomegalovirus-associated.

Turning to this clone: Its antigen is as yet unknown.

The table came from immunoSEQ multiplex PCR; TCRdb's copy has only in-frame clones and leaves some out. This table has about 74,000 clones, 94% appearing once. This CDR3 spans 15 amino acids. Trimming left V 6 bases short and J 5 bases short, with 17 bases between. Germline V CDR1 and CDR2: SNHLY, FYNNEI. The specimen sequenced was PBMCs. This clonotype originated in a young woman in good health and CMV-seropositive. V and J are TRBV2 and TRBJ1-5; TRBD1 might be the D (5 bases). DNA of the CDR3: TGTGCCAGCAGCCCGGGGGGTTCGGGGCATCAGCCCCAGCATTTT. Translation: CASSPGGSGHQPQHF. The full variable domain, with the rest looked up from reference TRBV2 and TRBJ1-5, is EPEVTQTPSHQVTQMGQEVILRCVPISNHLYFYWYRQILGQKVEFLVSFYNNEISEKSEIFDDQFSVERPDGSNFTLKIRSTKLEDSAMYFCASSPGGSGHQPQHFGDGTRLSIL.